These T cell receptor beta chains were read from a single sample in a study of blood T cell repertoires in COVID-19. Sequenced by immunoSEQ multiplex PCR; TCRdb stores in-frame clones only, minus some. The repertoire holds 40,000 or so clones, with roughly nine tenths as singletons. The sequenced material came from peripheral blood. The source of these receptors is a man in his fifties or sixties with active COVID-19. Each CDR3 is given with its conserved first and last residue. Each record gives: clone size, J gene, D gene, V gene, CDR3 DNA, CDR3 protein. A D gene is named only where the DNA matches it firmly. The size entry is marked missing in some rows and otherwise reads once, few, many or a size class.

size: once; J: TRBJ2-7; D: NA; V: TRBV6-1; DNA: TGTGCCAGCAGTGAGGCCATCTACGAGCAGTACTTC; CDR3: CASSEAIYEQYF
size: NA; J: TRBJ2-1; D: NA; V: TRBV4-2; DNA: TGTGCCAGCAGCCCCCGCGCAGGGAGGTGGGATGAGCAGTTCTTC; CDR3: CASSPRAGRWDEQFF
size: NA; J: TRBJ2-1; D: TRBD1; V: TRBV5-1; DNA: TGCGCCAGCAGCTTGGACGGGACAGGGCAAGTGAGTAAGCAGTTCTTC; CDR3: CASSLDGTGQVSKQFF
size: NA; J: TRBJ1-6; D: TRBD1; V: TRBV5-4; DNA: TGTGCCAGCAGACACGCAACGGACAGGGCAAATTCACCCCTCCACTTT; CDR3: CASRHATDRANSPLHF
size: NA; J: TRBJ2-5; D: NA; V: TRBV4-1; DNA: TGCGCCAGCAGCCAAGCTCCGACAGATCAAGAGACCCAGTACTTC; CDR3: CASSQAPTDQETQYF
size: NA; J: TRBJ2-7; D: NA; V: TRBV5-1; DNA: TGCGCCAGCAGCTTCGCCGGGAACTCCTACGAGCAGTACTTC; CDR3: CASSFAGNSYEQYF
size: once; J: TRBJ1-1; D: NA; V: TRBV7-3; DNA: TGTGCCAGCAGCTTAACTAGTCAGGATCCGAAGGGGCCTTTCTTT; CDR3: CASSLTSQDPKGPFF
size: once; J: TRBJ1-2; D: NA; V: TRBV6-5; DNA: TGTGCCAGCAGTTACTCCTCGGGGGAGGGCTACACCTTC; CDR3: CASSYSSGEGYTF
size: NA; J: TRBJ2-2; D: TRBD1; V: TRBV5-1; DNA: TGCGCCAGCAGCATAAACAGGGGTGACACCGGGGAGCTGTTTTTT; CDR3: CASSINRGDTGELFF
size: once; J: TRBJ2-7; D: TRBD1; V: TRBV5-1; DNA: TGCGCCAGCAGCTTGCCCGCCTATACCACAGGGGGCAACGACGAGCAGTACTTC; CDR3: CASSLPAYTTGGNDEQYF
size: NA; J: TRBJ2-3; D: TRBD2; V: TRBV19; DNA: TGTGCCAGTAGTCCACAGTTAGGGACTAGCGGGCCCACAGATACGCAGTATTTT; CDR3: CASSPQLGTSGPTDTQYF
size: NA; J: TRBJ1-2; D: TRBD1; V: TRBV7-2; DNA: TGTGCCAGCAGACTGGGACAGGTGTTATCTGGCTACACCTTC; CDR3: CASRLGQVLSGYTF
size: few; J: TRBJ2-7; D: NA; V: TRBV5-1; DNA: TGCGCCAGCAGCCTAAACAGGGACGAGCAGTACTTC; CDR3: CASSLNRDEQYF
size: once; J: TRBJ1-6; D: NA; V: TRBV19; DNA: TGTGCCAGTAGAAGGGGATTTAAGACACCCCTCCACTTT; CDR3: CASRRGFKTPLHF
size: NA; J: TRBJ2-2; D: NA; V: TRBV4-3; DNA: TGCGCCAGCAGCCAAGATCGAAGGGGTTGGACCGGGGAGCTGTTTTTT; CDR3: CASSQDRRGWTGELFF
size: NA; J: TRBJ1-3; D: NA; V: TRBV5-6; DNA: TGTGCCAGCAGCTCTTTGGCGGGGGGAAACACCATATATTTT; CDR3: CASSSLAGGNTIYF
size: NA; J: TRBJ2-7; D: NA; V: TRBV2; DNA: TGTGCCACCTCGGGACACTCCTACGAGCAGTACTTC; CDR3: CATSGHSYEQYF
size: NA; J: TRBJ1-5; D: NA; V: TRBV4-1; DNA: TGCGCCAGCAGCCAAGATTCGCAGGGGCAGCAGCCCCAGCATTTT; CDR3: CASSQDSQGQQPQHF
size: NA; J: TRBJ1-3; D: NA; V: TRBV5-4; DNA: TGTGCCAGCAGCGCGGGGGGGACCGGGAACACCGGGAATTTT; CDR3: CASSAGGTGNTGNF
size: NA; J: TRBJ2-3; D: TRBD2; V: TRBV7-6; DNA: TGTGCCAGCAGCCAGACTAGCGGGGCCCTTTCTAGCACAGATACGCAGTATTTT; CDR3: CASSQTSGALSSTDTQYF
size: NA; J: TRBJ1-6; D: NA; V: TRBV6-2/TRBV6-3; DNA: TGTGCCAGCAGTAGAGGGGGGGGTTCACCCCTCCACTTT; CDR3: CASSRGGGSPLHF
size: NA; J: TRBJ2-7; D: TRBD2; V: TRBV4-2; DNA: TGTGCCAGCAGCCAAGATTGGACTAGCGGCTCCTACGAGCAGTACTTC; CDR3: CASSQDWTSGSYEQYF
size: NA; J: TRBJ2-5; D: NA; V: TRBV5-1; DNA: TGCGCCAGCACCTCCGGGAGTGGAGAAGAGACCCAGTACTTC; CDR3: CASTSGSGEETQYF
size: NA; J: TRBJ2-1; D: NA; V: TRBV7-3; DNA: TGTGCCAGCAGCTCCAATGGACAGTCCGCCTCCTACAATGAGCAGTTCTTC; CDR3: CASSSNGQSASYNEQFF
size: NA; J: TRBJ2-1; D: NA; V: TRBV5-1; DNA: TGCGCCAGCAGAGACAGCACCTACAATGAGCAGTTCTTC; CDR3: CASRDSTYNEQFF
size: NA; J: TRBJ2-1; D: NA; V: TRBV6-5; DNA: TGTGCCAGCAGTCCCCCCGGACAGGGAGGGAATGAGCAGTTCTTC; CDR3: CASSPPGQGGNEQFF
size: NA; J: TRBJ2-3; D: NA; V: TRBV11-2; DNA: TGTGCCAGCAGCTTAGATGTGGGGACAAGCACAGATACGCAGTATTTT; CDR3: CASSLDVGTSTDTQYF
size: NA; J: TRBJ2-1; D: TRBD1; V: TRBV6-2/TRBV6-3; DNA: TGTGCCAGCAGTTACTCCGGGACAGGGGGCAATGAGCAGTTCTTC; CDR3: CASSYSGTGGNEQFF
size: NA; J: TRBJ1-2; D: NA; V: TRBV3-1/TRBV3-2; DNA: TGTGCCAGCAGCCAAGATCACAGAGACTATGGCTACACCTTC; CDR3: CASSQDHRDYGYTF
size: NA; J: TRBJ1-5; D: NA; V: TRBV18; DNA: TGTGCCAGCTCACCGGGGGGAACCCATCAGCCCCAGCATTTT; CDR3: CASSPGGTHQPQHF
size: once; J: TRBJ1-5; D: TRBD1; V: TRBV14; DNA: TGTGCCAGCAGCCGGGACAGGGAGCAGCCCCAGCATTTT; CDR3: CASSRDREQPQHF
size: NA; J: TRBJ2-7; D: TRBD1; V: TRBV5-1; DNA: TGCGCCAGCAGCCCCAGTCAACAGGGGGGTCTGAGTGAGCAGTACTTC; CDR3: CASSPSQQGGLSEQYF
size: NA; J: TRBJ2-6; D: NA; V: TRBV27; DNA: TGTGCCAGCAGTCTAGTGTACTCTGGGGCCAACGTCCTGACTTTC; CDR3: CASSLVYSGANVLTF
size: NA; J: TRBJ1-2; D: TRBD1; V: TRBV11-3; DNA: TGTGCCAGCAGCTCCGTCTCCAGGGGGGACTATGGCTACACCTTC; CDR3: CASSSVSRGDYGYTF
size: NA; J: TRBJ2-6; D: NA; V: TRBV30; DNA: TGTGTAGTCAGGAATATTGGGGCCAACGTCCTGACTTTC; CDR3: CVVRNIGANVLTF